One T cell receptor (beta chain) is described in this entry. The antigen remains unidentified. The CDR3 length is 15 residues. Trimming shortened V by 2 bases and J by 1 base, and 8 bases separated the two germline ends. The germline gives CDR1 SGHAT, CDR2 FQNNGV. The repertoire was sequenced with immunoSEQ multiplex PCR; TCRdb's copy has only in-frame clones and lacks some. The repertoire holds around 68,000 clones, over 65% seen once, with roughly 5.4% in the top ten. The record originates from a study of pediatric ulcerative colitis. Study observations and caveats: Blood-rectal clonal overlap within each person was significantly higher in ulcerative colitis patients than controls. Acute severe colitis showed lower rectal diversity from clonal expansions.

The sequence derives from a boy younger than 18 with moderate ulcerative colitis. The V and J genes are TRBV11-2 and TRBJ2-2, with a weak D call TRBD1 (6 bases). Sequencing used blood. This chain's CDR3 is CASSLIRGNTGELFF. The CDR3 DNA reads TGTGCCAGCAGCTTAATCAGGGGGAACACCGGGGAGCTGTTTTTT.